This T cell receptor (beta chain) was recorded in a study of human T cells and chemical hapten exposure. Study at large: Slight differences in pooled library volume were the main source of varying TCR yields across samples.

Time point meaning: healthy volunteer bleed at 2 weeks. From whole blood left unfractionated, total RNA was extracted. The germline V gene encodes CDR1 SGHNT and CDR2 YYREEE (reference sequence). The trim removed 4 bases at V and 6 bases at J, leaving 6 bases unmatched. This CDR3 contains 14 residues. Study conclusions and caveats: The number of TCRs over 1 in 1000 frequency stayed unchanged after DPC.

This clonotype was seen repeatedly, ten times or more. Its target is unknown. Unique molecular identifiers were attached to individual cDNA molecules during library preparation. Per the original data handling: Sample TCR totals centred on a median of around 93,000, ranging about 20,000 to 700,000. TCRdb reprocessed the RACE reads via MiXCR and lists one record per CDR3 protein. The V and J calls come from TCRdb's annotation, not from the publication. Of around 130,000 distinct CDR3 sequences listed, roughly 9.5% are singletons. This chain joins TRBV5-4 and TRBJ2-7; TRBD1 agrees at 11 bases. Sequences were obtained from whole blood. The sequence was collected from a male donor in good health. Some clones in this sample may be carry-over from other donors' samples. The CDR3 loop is CASSGGTGGGEQYF. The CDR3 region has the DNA TGTGCCAGCAGCGGTGGGACAGGGGGTGGCGAGCAGTACTTC.